The clone carrying this T cell receptor (beta chain) was detected only a few times. Its antigen is undetermined. In germline, CDR1 is MNHNS, CDR2 SASEGT. The CDR3 spans 12 residues. V shed 8 bases and J shed 1 base, with 9 bases lying between them. The sample belongs to a study of cytomegalovirus exposure and HLA in healthy donors. The wider study: Some 90 million unique TCRs from HLA-typed donors were held in an early data release. Study-wide results and caveats: In a later analysis, specific HLA alleles were associated with 15,000 or so TCR beta sequences at a 0.05 false discovery rate. With high specificity and sensitivity, the classifier reportedly diagnosed cytomegalovirus status. What a later analysis reportedly showed was that an Asian-associated ancestry cluster had fewer N-insertions than the roughly 700-donor mean.

The PCR made use of 60 Vbeta and 13 Jbeta primers. TCRdb keeps only in-frame clones here, not all; method: immunoSEQ multiplex PCR. The sample yields around 100,000 clones, around 80% seen once. Sequencing was done on a sample of PBMCs. The sequence derives from a woman aged 40 to 55 in good health and CMV-seronegative. The J gene is TRBJ2-7, the V gene TRBV6-1, with D possibly TRBD1 on 7 matching bases. This chain's CDR3 is CASAGQSYEQYF. CDR3 DNA: TGTGCCAGCGCGGGACAGTCCTACGAGCAGTACTTC.